This TCR beta chain was profiled in a study of T cell repertoires in cytomegalovirus infection. Study-wide findings and caveats: HLA-C-restricted CMV clonotypes gave the most frequent clonotype in two of eight donors.

TCRdb itself ran the reads through MiXCR, one entry per CDR3 protein. The sample shows about 89,000 distinct CDR3 sequences, around 28% of them seen only once. Looked up from germline, CDR1 is ENHRY and CDR2 is SYGVKD. V lost 5 bases to trimming and J lost 0 bases, with 14 bases between them. The CDR3 length is 15 residues. Details on this clonotype: The antigen is unknown.

This chain uses TRBV10-3 with TRBJ2-7; D could derive from TRBD1 or TRBD2 (5 bases each). This TCR was sampled from a human donor in good health (CMV status not recorded). Some clones in this sample may be carry-over from other donors' samples. Source: CD8+ T cells from cultured PBMCs, taken from culture after CMV antigen stimulation. DNA for the CDR3: TGTGCCATCAGTAACCTGGGGGAGAGCTCCTACGAGCAGTACTTC. It is translated as CAISNLGESSYEQYF.